In this sample, the clone carrying this TCR beta chain turned up once. Only in-frame clones appear in the TCRdb table, and some are missing; sequencing was by immunoSEQ multiplex PCR. The top ten clones hold around 6.5% of a sample with about 410,000 clones, around 90% of them seen once. The data originate from a study of control samples from healthy donors and cancer patients. The CDR3 spans 12 residues. V was pared by 3 bases and J by 2 bases, with 7 bases between. Germline V gene data show CDR1 as GTSNPN and CDR2 as SVGIG (reference sequence). The sample consisted of PBMCs. This TCR was recovered from a man aged 40-55 years with head and neck cancer. This rearrangement joins TRBV30 to TRBJ1-1; D is ambiguous. The CDR3 coding sequence is TGTGCCTGGAGAGTTTTAAACACTGAAGCTTTCTTT. Amino acid sequence: CAWRVLNTEAFF. Supplemented by reference TRBV30 and TRBJ1-1, the full variable domain reads SQTIHQWPATLVQPVGSPLSLECTVEGTSNPNLYWYRQAAGRGLQLLFYSVGIGQISSEVPQNLSASRPQDRQFILSSKKLLLSDSGFYLCAWRVLNTEAFFGQGTRLTVV.